The 26 T cell receptor beta chains reported below all come from one sample, sequenced in a study of tumor-infiltrating lymphocytes in primary liver carcinoma. Co-extraction of RNA and DNA was performed on roughly 20-34 mg of unsorted bulk tissue. The authors made TCR beta cDNA from about 500 ng total RNA with a constant-region primer. Nested multiplex PCR, run for three rounds with slightly modified ARM-PCR, yielded TCR beta libraries. The two initial PCR rounds, around 11 cycles each, used TRBV1-TRBV30 forward and C-beta reverse primers. TCRdb ran MiXCR on the multiplex PCR reads and lists one entry per CDR3 protein. Among 150,000 to 200,000 distinct CDR3 sequences listed, around four fifths were seen once. The material sequenced was tumor tissue from primary liver carcinoma. The source is a man aged 35 to 55 with primary liver carcinoma and hepatitis B virus infection.

The chain carries TRBV2 and TRBJ2-7, with D uncertain. Germline assignment: CDR1 SNHLY and CDR2 FYNNEI. The CDR3 totals 11 residues. V lost 5 bases to trimming and J lost 12 bases, with 14 bases between them. The DNA of the CDR3 is TGTGCCAGCAGTTATGACGCATTGCTGTACTTC. Its translation is CASSYDALLYF.

With regard to this clonotype: One end of the junction does not line up with germline, which may come from a read error. V and J are TRBV6-6 and TRBJ1-6; a weak D match, TRBD1 (5 bases). The germline V gene encodes CDR1 MNHNY and CDR2 SVGAGI (reference sequence). CDR3 length equals 13 residues. The CDR3 is CVSTEGTALSLHF. The DNA of the CDR3 is TGTGTCAGCACTGAAGGGACCGCTCTATCCCTCCACTTT.

This clonotype was seen at least ten times. This chain uses TRBV30 with TRBJ2-7; D not certain. The CDR3 spans 11 residues. The V gene's germline CDR1 is GTSNPN and CDR2 SVGIG (reference sequence). V shed 1 base and J shed 5 bases, with 6 bases lying between them. The CDR3 loop is CAWSEPNEQYF. The CDR3 nucleotides are TGTGCCTGGAGTGAACCCAACGAGCAGTACTTC. The full variable domain, completed using reference TRBV30 and TRBJ2-7, is SQTIHQWPATLVQPVGSPLSLECTVEGTSNPNLYWYRQAAGRGLQLLFYSVGIGQISSEVPQNLSASRPQDRQFILSSKKLLLSDSGFYLCAWSEPNEQYFGPGTRLTVT.

CDR3 nucleotide sequence: TGTGTCAACAGCCTGTCCTACGGGAGGGGCACGAGAGAGCAGTACTTC. Translating it yields CVNSLSYGRGTREQYF. V is TRBV4-2 and J is TRBJ2-7, with 8 bases matching TRBD2. The CDR3 is 16 amino acids. The germline V gene has CDR1 LGHNA and CDR2 YNFKEQ.

The V gene is TRBV12-3 or TRBV12-4, the J gene TRBJ2-2, with a weak D call TRBD2 (5 bases). The CDR3 spans 13 residues. The V end was cut by 4 bases, the J end by 8 bases, with 11 bases between. In nucleotides, the CDR3 is TGTGCCAGCAGTTCGGACTGCACTGGGGAGCTGTTTTTT. Translation: CASSSDCTGELFF.

In the case of this clonotype: Being one base from a much bigger clone, this may be a read error. The chain couples TRBV30 to TRBJ2-2; D unclear. Per the germline V gene, CDR1 is GTSNPN and CDR2 is SVGIG (reference sequence). This CDR3 spans 12 amino acids. CDR3 sequence reads: CSSERNTGELFF. The CDR3 DNA is TGTTCCTCGGAGCGGAACACCGGGGAGCTGTTTTTT.

Regarding this clonotype: This may be a read error: a much more frequent sequence differs by one nucleotide. The V gene is TRBV4-3, the J gene TRBJ1-2; D call uncertain. The CDR3 runs 14 residues. Germline V gene sequence: CDR1 LGHNA, CDR2 YSLEER. DNA of the CDR3: TGCGCCACCAGCCAAGATTCAGGCTTGGGGGGCTACACCTTC. Translated: CATSQDSGLGGYTF.

With respect to this clonotype: The junction shows a germline mismatch at one end, possibly a read error. V is TRBV6-5 and J is TRBJ2-1; possibly TRBD2 for D (6 bases). The CDR3 spans 15 residues. Germline V gene sequence: CDR1 MNHEY, CDR2 SVGAGI. The CDR3 bases are TGTGCCAGCAGTCCCTCGGCCGGAGGGCACAATGAGCAATTCTTC. This encodes CASSPSAGGHNEQFF.

Note on this clonotype: At one end the junction does not follow the germline gene, possibly because of a read error. The V and J genes are TRBV6-1 and TRBJ2-6, with D possibly being TRBD1 (5 bases). The length of the CDR3 is 16 residues. CDR1 is MNHNS and CDR2 is SASEGT in the germline V gene. CDR3 region: CASRTSPNNGANVLTF. The DNA of the CDR3 is TGTGCCAGCAGAACCAGCCCCAACAATGGGGCCAACGTCCTAACTTTC.

To note about this clonotype: This may be a read error, as it is one base from a much larger clone. This chain links TRBV5-1 with TRBJ2-1; D gene ambiguous. The V gene's germline CDR1 is SGHRS and CDR2 YFSETQ. The CDR3 consists of 15 residues. Trimming removed 4 bases at V and 0 bases at J, with 11 bases between. In nucleotides, the CDR3 is TGCGCCAGCAGCAGTATTGCTGCCTCCTACAATGAGCAGTTCTTC. Translated, it gives CASSSIAASYNEQFF. Drawing the rest from reference TRBV5-1 and TRBJ2-1, the complete variable domain is KAGVTQTPRYLIKTRGQQVTLSCSPISGHRSVSWYQQTPGQGLQFLFEYFSETQRNKGNFPGRFSGRQFSNSRSEMNVSTLELGDSALYLCASSSIAASYNEQFFGPGTRLTVL.

Note on this clonotype: A single base separates this from a much larger clone, so it may be a read error. The chain links TRBV28 to TRBJ2-1, with TRBD2 as a possible D gene (5 bases). Looked up from germline, CDR1 is MDHEN and CDR2 is SYDVKM. Between the trimmed V and J ends, which lost 3 bases and 5 bases, there was a span of 17 bases. This CDR3 spans 16 amino acids. CDR3 residues: CASSLGVCRGDNEQFF. The CDR3 nucleotides read TGTGCCAGCAGTTTGGGAGTTTGCAGAGGAGACAATGAGCAGTTCTTC.

Comment on this clonotype: The CDR3 ends on some other residue instead of the conserved phenylalanine or tryptophan, so this is likely a read error. The chain carries TRBV5-1 and TRBJ2-1; 11 bases fit TRBD2. Trimming removed 8 bases from V and 4 bases from J; junction bases left unmatched: 8. The CDR3 runs to 15 residues. CDR1 is SGHRS, CDR2 YFSETQ, per germline. This chain's CDR3 is CASSLTSGTYNEQFY. The DNA for the CDR3 is TGCGCCAGTAGCCTGACTAGCGGGACTTACAATGAGCAGTTCTAC.

Concerning this clonotype itself: Just one base apart from a much larger clone, this may be a read error. J is TRBJ2-2 and V is TRBV7-8; TRBD1 might be the D (6 bases). Germline-derived CDR1 and CDR2 are SGHVS and FQNEAQ. There are 19 residues in the CDR3. The V gene lost 7 bases and the J gene lost 4 bases, with 28 bases spanning the gap. The DNA of the CDR3 is TGTGCCAGCATTCGACCCCGACAGGAAACGGTAGGATTCACCGGGGAGCTGTTTTTT. This sequence encodes CASIRPRQETVGFTGELFF.

Comment on this clonotype: Mismatch with germline at one junction end may stem from a read error. The chain links TRBV29-1 to TRBJ2-7, with 8 bases identical to TRBD1. Germline V gives CDR1 SQVTM, CDR2 ANQGSEA. The CDR3 extends over 16 amino acids. DNA of the CDR3: TGCATCGCCATGACATCTGGGACAGGCACTCCCTACGAGCAGAACTTC. The encoded protein is CIAMTSGTGTPYEQNF.

For this clonotype: At one end the junction does not follow the germline gene, possibly because of a read error. The chain is built from TRBV29-1 and TRBJ2-5, with 13 bases fitting TRBD2. Germline CDR1 and CDR2: SQVTM and ANQGSEA. CDR3 length: 15 amino acids. Written as DNA, the CDR3 is TGCAGCCTTAGGACTAGCGGGAGTTGGGCAGAGACCCAGTATTTC. This sequence encodes CSLRTSGSWAETQYF.

This clonotype occurred once. V is TRBV11-2 and J is TRBJ2-5; D is possibly TRBD1 (6 bases). CDR3 length: 15 amino acids. V gave up 4 bases and J gave up 7 bases, with 19 bases separating them. CDR1 SGHAT and CDR2 FQNNGV come from the germline V gene. This CDR3 is CASSSRSDPGVTQYF. The CDR3 DNA is TGTGCCAGCAGCTCCCGGTCGGACCCAGGGGTGACCCAGTACTTC.

The chain uses TRBV7-8 and TRBJ2-5, with 7 bases identical to TRBD2. In germline, CDR1 is SGHVS, CDR2 FQNEAQ. This CDR3 region has 13 residues. V gave up 5 bases and J gave up 9 bases; unmatched junction bases: 9. In DNA form, the CDR3 reads TGTGCCAGCAGCATCGGGGTCCGGGAGGCCCAGTACTTC. Translation gives CASSIGVREAQYF.

V gene TRBV6-1 combines with J gene TRBJ2-7; 8 nucleotides match TRBD1. The assigned J gene may be wrong: the sequence end matches TRBJ2-1 better. The CDR3 runs to 13 residues. The germline V gene has CDR1 MNHNS and CDR2 SASEGT. The CDR3 DNA reads TGTGCCAGCAGTGGGCAGGGGGCGGACGAACAGTTCTTC. Its translation is CASSGQGADEQFF.

About this clonotype: At one of its ends the junction is not consistent with the germline gene, which may arise from a read error. This chain connects TRBV6-5 to TRBJ2-7; D gene uncertain. Germline CDR1 reads MNHEY; CDR2 reads SVGAGI. The CDR3 has 11 residues. CDR3 sequence: CDSSSGRDQHF. The CDR3 region has the DNA TGTGACAGCAGTTCGGGTCGCGATCAGCACTTC.

V and J are TRBV11-2 and TRBJ2-5; possibly TRBD2 for D (5 bases). V was clipped by 6 bases and J by 4 bases, with 18 bases between them. This CDR3 contains 15 residues. Germline V gene lookup returns CDR1 SGHAT and CDR2 FQNNGV. The CDR3 spells CASRYRREGRETQYF. In DNA form, the CDR3 reads TGTGCCAGCAGATACCGGCGTGAGGGCCGAGAGACCCAGTACTTC.

Concerning this clonotype: Compared with germline, one end of the junction differs, possibly owing to a read error. V is TRBV11-1 and J is TRBJ2-7; D might be TRBD1 or TRBD2, each matching 5 bases. The CDR3 is 15 residues long. CDR1 SGHAT and CDR2 FQDESV come from the germline V gene (reference sequence). The CDR3 spells CASSPSRDPSYEQYF. The CDR3 DNA is TGTGCCAGCAGCCCATCCCGGGACCCCTCCTACGAGCAATACTTC.

This clonotype was observed a few times. The rearrangement joins TRBV9 to TRBJ2-3, with 7 bases lining up with TRBD1. Germline V lookup: CDR1 SGDLS, CDR2 YYNGEE. Trimming took 2 bases from V and 4 from J; bases not matched to a gene: 10. The CDR3 consists of 16 residues. The CDR3 here is CASSVFDRAPADTQYF. CDR3 bases: TGTGCCAGCAGCGTCTTCGACAGGGCCCCCGCAGATACGCAGTATTTT.

There are many counts of this clonotype. The chain employs TRBV2 and TRBJ1-5, with TRBD1 matching 7 bases. Germline CDR1 SNHLY, CDR2 FYNNEI. This CDR3 has 14 amino acids. V was pared by 6 bases and J by 1 base, with 3 bases of the junction left unmatched. CDR3 sequence: CASSLDRSNQPQHF. The DNA of the CDR3 is TGTGCCAGCAGCTTGGACAGGAGCAATCAGCCCCAGCATTTT.

Remarks on this clonotype: At one boundary the junction diverges from the germline segment, which might be a read error. The chain recombines TRBV4-1 with TRBJ2-5; D remains ambiguous. Germline V lookup: CDR1 MGHRA, CDR2 YSYEKL. This CDR3 contains 18 residues. CDR3 loop: CVSSSSVGPASGQETQYF. CDR3 DNA sequence: TGCGTCAGCAGCTCTTCAGTAGGCCCCGCTAGTGGCCAAGAGACCCAGTACTTC.

Concerning this clonotype: This may be a read error, as it is one base from a much larger clone. The CDR3 here is CASSHAWELFF. CDR3 coding DNA: TGCGCCAGCAGCCATGCCTGGGAGCTGTTTTTT. The chain carries TRBV10-2 and TRBJ2-2, with unresolved D. The V end was cut by 6 bases, the J end by 9 bases, with 8 bases between. This CDR3 is built from 11 residues. Germline V gene data show CDR1 as WSHSY and CDR2 as SAAADI.

This clonotype was counted ten times or more. The chain uses TRBV2 and TRBJ1-5; tentatively, D is TRBD1 (5 bases). The CDR3 is made up of 14 amino acids. Germline CDR1 reads SNHLY; CDR2 reads FYNNEI. Trimming took 6 bases from V and 0 from J, leaving 9 bases between them. CDR3 coding DNA: TGTGCCAGCAGGGACATGTATAGCAATCAGCCCCAGCATTTT. It yields the protein CASRDMYSNQPQHF.